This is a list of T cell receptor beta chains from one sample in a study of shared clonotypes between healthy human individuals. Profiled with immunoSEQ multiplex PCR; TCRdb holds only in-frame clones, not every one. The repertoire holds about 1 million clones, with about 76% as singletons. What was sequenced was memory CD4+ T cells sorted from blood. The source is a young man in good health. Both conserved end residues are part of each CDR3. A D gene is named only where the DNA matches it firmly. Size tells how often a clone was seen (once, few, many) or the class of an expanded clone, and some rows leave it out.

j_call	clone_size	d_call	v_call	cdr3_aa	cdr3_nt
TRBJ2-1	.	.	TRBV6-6	CASSQGLKSYNEQFF	TGTGCCAGCAGTCAGGGTTTAAAGAGCTACAATGAGCAGTTCTTC
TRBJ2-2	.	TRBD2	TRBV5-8	CASSFLTSADSTGELFF	TGTGCCAGCAGCTTTCTAACTAGCGCAGACTCCACCGGGGAGCTGTTTTTT
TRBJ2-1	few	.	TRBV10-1	CASSEGQFSYNEQFF	TGCGCCAGCAGTGAAGGACAGTTCTCCTACAATGAGCAGTTCTTC
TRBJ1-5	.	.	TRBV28	CASSLTGTKSNQPQHF	TGTGCCAGCAGTTTAACCGGGACAAAAAGCAATCAGCCCCAGCATTTT
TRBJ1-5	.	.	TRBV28	CASSPYRANQPQHF	TGTGCCAGCAGCCCGTACAGGGCCAATCAGCCCCAGCATTTT
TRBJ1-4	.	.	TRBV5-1	CASSGSWGEKLFF	TGCGCCAGCAGCGGCAGCTGGGGTGAAAAACTGTTTTTT
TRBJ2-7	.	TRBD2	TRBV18	CASSRTSGGASYEQYF	TGTGCCAGCTCACGGACTAGCGGGGGGGCATCGTACGAGCAGTACTTC
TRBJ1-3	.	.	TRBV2	CASSDREGGNTIYF	TGTGCCAGCAGTGACAGGGAGGGCGGAAACACCATATATTTT
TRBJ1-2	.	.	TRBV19	CASSIRDTLGGYTF	TGTGCCAGTAGTATACGGGACACGCTTGGAGGCTACACCTTC
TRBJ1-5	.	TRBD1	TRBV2	CASSPRTGLPQHF	TGTGCCAGCAGCCCGAGGACAGGTTTACCCCAGCATTTT
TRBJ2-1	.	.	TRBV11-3	CASSIADSYNEQFF	TGTGCCAGCAGCATAGCGGACAGCTACAATGAGCAGTTCTTC
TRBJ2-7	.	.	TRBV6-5	CASSYSKSGHGYEQYF	TGTGCCAGCAGTTACTCGAAATCGGGCCACGGCTACGAGCAGTACTTC
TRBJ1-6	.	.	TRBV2	CASTARGGGYLSPLHF	TGTGCCAGCACCGCCAGGGGTGGGGGGTACTTGTCACCCCTCCACTTT